This entry lists 22 T cell receptor beta chains sequenced from one sample in a study of cytomegalovirus exposure and HLA in healthy donors. PCR used 60 Vbeta primers and 13 Jbeta primers. The repertoire was sequenced with immunoSEQ multiplex PCR; TCRdb's copy has only in-frame clones and lacks some. The sample shows more than 150,000 clones, roughly 80% of them seen only once. Material: PBMCs. Receptor source: a woman aged 40 to 50 in good health and CMV-seropositive.

In its sample, this clone was seen a few times. The chain joins TRBV29-1 to TRBJ2-5; D is possibly TRBD1 (6 bases). Per the germline V gene, CDR1 is SQVTM and CDR2 is ANQGSEA. The CDR3 is 13 residues long. The V and J ends lost 3 bases and 10 bases respectively, with 18 bases between them. In nucleotides, the CDR3 is TGCAGCGTTGAGGGACACCAGCGTGAGGTCCAGTACTTC. This translates into CSVEGHQREVQYF.

The V gene is TRBV10-3, the J gene TRBJ1-2; 10 bases line up with TRBD1. This CDR3 spans 13 amino acids. Losses at the gene ends were 11 bases for V and 5 bases for J; bases not matched to a gene: 8. Germline CDR1 ENHRY, CDR2 SYGVKD. Here the CDR3 DNA reads TGTGCCGCATCCGGGACAGGGGAATATGGCTACACCTTC. Amino acids: CAASGTGEYGYTF.

The gene calls are TRBV7-9 and TRBJ2-5, with a tentative D call TRBD2 (6 bases). V gave up 3 bases and J gave up 1 base, with 18 bases separating them. This CDR3 has 17 amino acids. Germline lookup yields CDR1 SEHNR and CDR2 FQNEAQ (reference sequence). Written as DNA, the CDR3 is TGTGCCAGCAGCTTGGGGCCGGGAGAATCCCCCCAAGAGACCCAGTACTTC. This codes for CASSLGPGESPQETQYF. The variable domain in full, with the rest retrieved from reference TRBV7-9 and TRBJ2-5, is DTGVSQNPRHKITKRGQNVTFRCDPISEHNRLYWYRQTLGQGPEFLTYFQNEAQLEKSRLLSDRFSAERPKGSFSTLEIQRTEQGDSAMYLCASSLGPGESPQETQYFGPGTRLLVL.

The V gene is TRBV28, the J gene TRBJ1-5; 8 bases map to TRBD1. The CDR3 spans 16 residues. V lost 4 bases to trimming and J lost 6 bases; unmatched junction nucleotides: 11. Per the germline V gene, CDR1 is MDHEN and CDR2 is SYDVKM. The CDR3 region has the DNA TGTGCCAGCAGTTCCGGGGGCAGGGGGCTCGGTCAGCCCCAGCATTTT. Its translation is CASSSGGRGLGQPQHF.

The J gene is TRBJ2-1, the V gene TRBV29-1, with D possibly matching TRBD2 (5 bases). Germline CDR1 reads SQVTM; CDR2 reads ANQGSEA. The V and J ends lost 4 bases and 2 bases respectively, with 9 bases between them. There are 13 residues in the CDR3. The CDR3 spells CSVVLGPYNEQFF. The CDR3 coding sequence is TGCAGCGTTGTACTAGGACCCTACAATGAGCAGTTCTTC.

The chain recombines TRBV7-2 with TRBJ1-2; 8 positions agree with TRBD1. Germline V gene lookup returns CDR1 SGHTA and CDR2 FQGNSA. This CDR3 spans 17 amino acids. V dropped 2 bases and J dropped 1; count of bases not matched to a gene: 9. CDR3 bases: TGTGCCAGCAGCTTATCTGGACAGGGTCTTTTTAACTATGGCTACACCTTC. Translating gives CASSLSGQGLFNYGYTF.

This chain connects TRBV6-4 to TRBJ1-4; tentatively, D is TRBD1 (5 bases). The CDR3 is made up of 15 amino acids. Between the trimmed V and J ends, which lost 4 bases and 5 bases, there was a span of 14 bases. Germline values: CDR1 MRHNA, CDR2 SNTAGT. The CDR3 sequence is CASSVGGARNEKLFF. The CDR3 bases are TGTGCCAGCAGTGTGGGTGGGGCCAGGAATGAAAAACTGTTTTTT.

The chain is built from TRBV6-5 and TRBJ2-3; D is possibly TRBD2 (5 bases). V lost 8 bases and J 2 bases, leaving 14 bases between the germline ends. Germline V CDR1 and CDR2: MNHEY, SVGAGI. The CDR3 runs to 14 residues. The CDR3 DNA reads TGTGCCAGCGCGGCCCGGGATCCCACAGATACGCAGTATTTT. Its protein product is CASAARDPTDTQYF.

This chain joins TRBV27 and TRBJ2-7; 8 bases align to TRBD2. There are 15 residues in the CDR3. Germline loops: CDR1 MNHEY, CDR2 SMNVEV (reference sequence). With V trimmed by 2 bases and J by 4 bases, 7 bases remained unmatched. CDR3 in amino acids: CASSLRKRERYEQYF. The CDR3, as DNA: TGTGCCAGCAGTTTAAGGAAGCGGGAGAGGTACGAGCAGTACTTC.

This clone appeared a few times. This chain joins TRBV19 and TRBJ1-1; D might be TRBD1 (6 bases). Germline V gene lookup returns CDR1 LNHDA and CDR2 SQIVND (reference sequence). The CDR3 is 15 amino acids. V was pared by 4 bases and J by 4 bases, with 16 bases between. CDR3: CASSTRGSAGTEAFF. The CDR3 coding sequence is TGTGCCAGTAGTACCAGGGGTAGCGCGGGCACTGAAGCTTTCTTT.

This rearrangement joins TRBV23-1 to TRBJ2-3, with 7 nucleotides matching TRBD1. TRBV23-1 is marked as an open reading frame, function uncertain. Germline trimming cut 0 bases from V and 4 bases from J; bases unmatched to any gene: 10. The CDR3 extends over 17 amino acids. The CDR3: CASSQSYGTEGADTQYF. For the CDR3, the DNA is TGCGCCAGCAGTCAATCTTATGGGACAGAAGGTGCAGATACGCAGTATTTT.

V usage is TRBV7-3 and J usage is TRBJ1-1, with D uncertain. Germline CDR1 reads SGHTA; CDR2 reads FQGTGA. Trimming pared 3 bases from V and 8 bases from J, leaving 10 bases between. The CDR3 contains 12 residues. CDR3 loop: CASSFVGGEAFF. In DNA form, the CDR3 reads TGTGCCAGCAGCTTTGTCGGCGGAGAAGCTTTCTTT.

The chain employs TRBV7-2 and TRBJ1-5; TRBD1 might be the D (6 bases). The length of the CDR3 is 17 residues. Germline V gene data show CDR1 as SGHTA and CDR2 as FQGNSA. Trimming removed 6 bases from V and 2 bases from J, with 20 bases in between. Here the CDR3 reads CASRISAGARGNQPQHF. DNA for the CDR3: TGTGCCAGCAGGATCTCGGCGGGGGCGAGGGGCAATCAGCCCCAGCATTTT.

The genes are TRBV30 and TRBJ1-4; no reliable D call. This CDR3 comprises 13 residues. Germline CDR1 and CDR2: GTSNPN and SVGIG (reference sequence). The germline V and J ends were trimmed by 3 bases and 2 bases, with 7 bases remaining between them. The DNA for the CDR3 is TGTGCCTGGAGAGTGGAGACTAATGAAAAACTGTTTTTT. Translation: CAWRVETNEKLFF.

This clone was detected once. This chain links TRBV7-9 with TRBJ2-5; D is perhaps TRBD1 (5 bases). The J call may not be correct, given that the DNA end is closer to TRBJ2-7. The CDR3 consists of 14 residues. Germline V lookup: CDR1 SEHNR, CDR2 FQNEAQ (reference sequence). The CDR3 reads CASTPPAGRYEQYF. CDR3 in DNA: TGTGCCAGCACCCCCCCCGCAGGGCGGTACGAGCAGTACTTC.

This sequence joins TRBV29-1 and TRBJ2-3; TRBD2 agrees at 8 bases. This CDR3 comprises 17 residues. Germline CDR1 reads SQVTM; CDR2 reads ANQGSEA. V lost 4 bases, J lost 0 bases, and 12 bases stayed unmatched. This CDR3 is CSVAHTSGPYSTDTQYF. The CDR3 coding sequence is TGCAGCGTTGCCCACACTAGCGGTCCTTATAGCACAGATACGCAGTATTTT.

A few counts support this clone. The CDR3 nucleotides read TGTGCCAGCAGCTCGGGGACAGACAACTATGGCTACACCTTC. Protein: CASSSGTDNYGYTF. The chain couples TRBV5-4 to TRBJ1-2; 7 nucleotides line up with TRBD1. The CDR3 length is 14 residues. CDR1 and CDR2 (germline): SGHNT, YYREEE (reference sequence). After removal of 3 bases from V and 2 bases from J, the junction contained 4 bases not matched to a gene.

The chain couples TRBV6-4 to TRBJ2-3, with TRBD1 as a possible D gene (6 bases). CDR3 size: 15 residues. V lost 6 bases to trimming and J lost 2 bases, with 15 bases between them. Germline V gives CDR1 MRHNA, CDR2 SNTAGT. The DNA for the CDR3 is TGTGCCAGCAGCCAGGACAAGGGGGTCACAGATACGCAGTATTTT. Residues: CASSQDKGVTDTQYF.

This clone was picked up a small number of times. This chain uses TRBV6-4 with TRBJ2-3; no clear D. Germline assignment: CDR1 MRHNA and CDR2 SNTAGT. V was shortened by 3 bases and J by 2 bases, with 12 bases between the two germline ends. The CDR3 length is 15 residues. In DNA form, the CDR3 reads TGTGCCAGCAGTGAAGCTCCGGGTGTCACAGATACGCAGTATTTT. It specifies CASSEAPGVTDTQYF.

The chain is built from TRBV18 and TRBJ2-7; 8 bases line up with TRBD1. The CDR3 covers 15 residues. Germline lookup yields CDR1 KGHSH and CDR2 LQKENI. V dropped 5 bases and J dropped 3; count of bases not matched to a gene: 9. The CDR3: CASSITTGQGYEQYF. In DNA, the CDR3 is TGTGCCAGCTCAATAACGACAGGACAGGGCTACGAGCAGTACTTC. The whole variable domain, filled in from reference TRBV18 and TRBJ2-7, reads NAGVMQNPRHLVRRRGQEARLRCSPMKGHSHVYWYRQLPEEGLKFMVYLQKENIIDESGMPKERFSAEFPKEGPSILRIQQVVRGDSAAYFCASSITTGQGYEQYFGPGTRLTVT.

This chain links TRBV5-1 with TRBJ2-1, with 9 bases aligning to TRBD2. CDR1 is SGHRS and CDR2 is YFSETQ in the germline V gene. The CDR3 consists of 15 residues. Germline trimming cut 1 base from V and 9 bases from J; bases unmatched to any gene: 8. The CDR3 region is CASSLPGGRAREQFF. The CDR3 DNA follows: TGCGCCAGCAGCTTGCCTGGCGGGAGGGCCCGTGAGCAGTTCTTC.

The chain carries TRBV19 and TRBJ1-6; no definite D call. CDR3 length equals 17 residues. Per germline, CDR1 LNHDA and CDR2 SQIVND (reference sequence). The germline V and J ends were trimmed by 4 bases and 1 base, with 14 bases remaining between them. CDR3 protein: CASSTRQVRSYNSPLHF. In DNA form, the CDR3 reads TGTGCCAGTAGTACTCGCCAGGTTCGATCCTATAATTCACCCCTCCACTTT.